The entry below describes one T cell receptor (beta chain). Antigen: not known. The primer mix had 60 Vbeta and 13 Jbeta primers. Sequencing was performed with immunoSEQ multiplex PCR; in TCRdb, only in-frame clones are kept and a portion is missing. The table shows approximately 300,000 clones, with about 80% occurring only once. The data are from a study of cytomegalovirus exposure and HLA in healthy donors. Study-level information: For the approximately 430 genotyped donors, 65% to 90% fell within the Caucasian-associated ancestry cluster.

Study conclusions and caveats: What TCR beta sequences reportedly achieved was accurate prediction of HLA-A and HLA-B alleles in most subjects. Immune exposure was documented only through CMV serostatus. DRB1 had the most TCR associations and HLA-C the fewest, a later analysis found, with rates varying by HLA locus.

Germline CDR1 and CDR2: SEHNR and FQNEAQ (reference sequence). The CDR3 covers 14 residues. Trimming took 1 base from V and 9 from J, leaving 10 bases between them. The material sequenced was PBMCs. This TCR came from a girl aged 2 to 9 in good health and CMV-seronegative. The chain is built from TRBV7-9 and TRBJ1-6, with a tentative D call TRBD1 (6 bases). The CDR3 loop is CASSLGQGISPLHF. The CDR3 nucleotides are TGTGCCAGCAGCTTAGGCCAGGGGATTTCACCCCTCCACTTT.